In its sample, the clone carrying this T cell receptor beta chain was seen a few times. The antigen is not known. Unique molecular identifiers were built into the TCRbeta library. Each CDR3 protein is one row after TCRdb ran MiXCR on the PCR reads. The table shows 450,000 to 600,000 distinct CDR3 sequences, with 10% to 15% occurring only once. The data derive from a study of T-cell reconstitution after alpha-beta-depleted transplantation in children. Findings and caveats of the study: There were some patients whose high TCRbeta diversity at day 60 came from surviving recipient T cells and thymic progenitors. There were reportedly several hundred expanded graft clones from which alpha-beta T cells came about two months after transplant. The main origin of T-cell counts and diversity one year after transplant was newly produced T cells.

From germline, CDR1 is GTSNPN and CDR2 SVGIG (reference sequence). The V gene lost 2 bases and the J gene lost 2 bases, with 10 bases spanning the gap. The CDR3 length is 13 residues. This specimen was PBMCs, mostly from graft donor cells, taken 360 days after TCRalphabeta/CD19-depleted stem cell transplant. The source is a male patient under 18 who had a stem cell transplant for acute myeloid leukemia, so the T cells may come from the graft donor. The chain links TRBV30 to TRBJ2-7; D uncertain. The CDR3 region is CAWSNDGPYEQYF. The CDR3 DNA reads TGTGCCTGGAGTAACGACGGCCCCTACGAGCAGTACTTC.